This TCR beta chain was profiled in a study of blood T cells in healthy people across ages. Overall study: About one barcoded beta molecule was captured per two T cells (by template switching).

Germline-derived CDR1 and CDR2 are DFQATT and SNEGSKA (reference sequence). Trimming stripped 1 base from V and 7 bases from J, with 8 bases between. The CDR3 loop spans 11 amino acids. Alongside a J-beta primer mix, a sample-barcoded 5' primer served in a second PCR lasting about 7 to 12 cycles. A tag from a template-switch adaptor with 12 random nucleotides marked each cDNA molecule. The yield of each sample was at least 2.5 million CDR3-containing paired-end reads. TCRdb recomputed calls from the 5' RACE reads with MiXCR, one row per CDR3 protein. The sample has around 1,800,000 distinct CDR3 sequences, about 39% seen once; the top ten hold roughly 24%. Whole-study findings and limits: There were more naive CD4+ cells and higher diversity in long-lived donors than in aged donors.

This clonotype was counted only a few times. Its antigen is undetermined. The chain joins TRBV20-1 to TRBJ2-7; possibly TRBD1 for D (5 bases). The sequenced material came from blood. This TCR came from a human donor in good health. CDR3 sequence: CSARAPGEQYF. The CDR3 DNA sequence: TGCAGTGCTAGAGCCCCAGGGGAGCAGTACTTC.